This T cell receptor beta chain was retrieved from a study of cytomegalovirus exposure and HLA in healthy donors listed by TCRdb under 2017. About the study as a whole: In an earlier analysis of 550 to 750 of the donors, 250 to 300 Gb of sequence data and some 100 million unique TCR beta sequences from about 180 million T cells were reported. An early release that covered some 640 HLA-typed donors contained around 300 gigabases of sequencing data and approximately 85 million unique TCR sequences. To study patterns of TCR occurrence, a later analysis re-analyzed previously published TCR beta repertoires from around 660 donors and added high-resolution HLA genotyping. An earlier analysis of 500 to 650 of the donors applied high-throughput TCR beta sequencing to assess whether each TCR beta V gene segment acted as functional or pseudogenic. On average, roughly 250,000 unique TCR beta nucleotide sequences were sequenced per donor among 300 to 500 genotyped donors of the cohort, with roughly 18% of those sequences being non-productive. Of the 398 genotyped donors, roughly 76% were placed in the genetic ancestry cluster associated with self-reported Caucasian donors. Rather than drawing on any new phenotypic data, the later analysis identified candidate immune exposures from TCR beta sequences and the way those sequences occurred across donors. The study used immunosequencing to profile the T cell repertoires of 670 or so subjects and linked those repertoires to cytomegalovirus serostatus. The study aimed to test whether cataloging public T cell receptors could reveal signatures of past pathogen exposure. Alongside the repertoire data, information on donor age, sex, ethnicity and CMV serostatus was compiled. Every discovery cohort repertoire had been produced on one sequencing platform. HLA typing covered class I and class II loci at four-digit resolution. In addition to the first cohort of approximately 650 subjects, a separate validation cohort of about 120 different subjects was used. About five DR-DQ haplotypes were treated as single units for association and clustering because of strong linkage in the cohort. The study combined high-throughput TCR immunosequencing, statistical association of individual TCRs with disease status, and machine learning to predict cytomegalovirus infection status. The number of typed donors differed by locus: roughly 629-640 for A, B, C, DRB1 and DQB1; 522 for DQA1; 606 for DPA1; and about 450 for DPB1. A later genetic analysis used genome-wide SNP genotypes for about 60% of the roughly 700 donors, treating that subset as a discovery cohort. Findings and caveats that apply to the study as a whole: The cohort was sequenced for TCR beta chains only, and without alpha or paired-chain data the features that could be detected were limited. In an earlier analysis of around 600 of the donors, most TCR beta V segments appeared in productive rearrangements about 87% or about 30% of the time, broadly matching IMGT annotations. Because counts were too low, 15 to 20 rarely observed V segments, including chromosome 9 orphons, were excluded from the earlier analysis of some 590 of the donors. Because some donors lacked HLA typing at each locus, the association tests relied only on the typed subset. In a later analysis, most CMV-associated TCR beta chains were found to appear HLA-restricted, with HLA associations seemingly driven largely by CMV exposure. While some public TCRs were present in many individuals, most TCR sequences turned up only very rarely across donors. A later analysis reported that several top co-occurrence clusters appeared linked to parvovirus B19, influenza, CMV and Epstein-Barr virus. The only immune exposure information available for the cohort was CMV serostatus. When HLA alleles, especially DR and DQ, strongly co-occurred, TCR associations were difficult to assign to individual alleles. The authors suggested that the approach could potentially be extended to other disease states and immunological phenotypes. Correlated functional status among segregating V segments might be attributable to linkage disequilibrium, but an unknown experimental factor could not be ruled out. A further reported finding was that TCR beta sequences accurately predicted the HLA-A and HLA-B alleles for most subjects in the first cohort. In vitro tests confirmed that a few of the cytomegalovirus-associated TCR beta chains recognize cytomegalovirus antigens. Compared with equally common non-associated chains, HLA-associated TCR beta chains in a later analysis were more clonally expanded and had lower generation probabilities. The study listed 170 or so TCR beta chains as associated with cytomegalovirus. Presence/absence analyses assumed roughly uniform sequencing depth across donors, an assumption that may not hold. The classifier was reported to diagnose cytomegalovirus status with high specificity and sensitivity in both the original and validation cohorts. In a later genetic analysis, fewer N-insertions in productive TCRs were reported among donors in an Asian-associated ancestry cluster than the roughly 710-donor mean. The sequencing pipeline was judged likely to have produced a cluster of highly shared sequence variants as a technical artifact. According to a later analysis, TCR association rates differed among HLA loci, with DRB1 alleles showing the most associated TCRs and HLA-C alleles showing the fewest. An association between a missense DCLRE1C variant and V-gene and J-gene trimming of TCR beta chains was found in a later genetic analysis and replicated in an independent cohort. Specific HLA alleles were associated with 15,000 to 20,000 TCR beta sequences at a false discovery rate of 0.05 in a later analysis.

Library generation was performed with the immunoSEQ multiplex PCR assay. The multiplex PCR relied on a mix of 60 forward primers for TCR Vbeta segments and 13 reverse primers for TCR Jbeta segments. The CDR3 region of rearranged TCR beta genes was amplified from genomic DNA by a multiplex PCR assay. On the Illumina HiSeq System, the amplified TCR beta libraries were sequenced as 87-base-pair reads. The authors processed their data as follows. A later analysis tallied roughly 76 million unique TCR beta chains across the 660 or so repertoires, and approximately 12 million of those chains were shared by two or more donors. A nearest-neighbor algorithm error-corrected the raw reads and collapsed the reads into unique sequences, merging closely related sequences to remove PCR and sequencing errors. Alignment of CDR3 sequences to IMGT reference sequences was used to assign V, D and J gene segments. For a sequence to be retained, a match of at least six nucleotides to both a V gene segment and a J gene segment was required. Rearrangements were classified as productive when the CDR3 lacked stop codons and remained in frame with V and J, and all other rearrangements were classified as non-productive. CDR3 was defined by IMGT convention, running from the second conserved V-encoded cysteine to the conserved J-encoded phenylalanine. The earlier analysis of 500 to 650 of the donors excluded any sequence lacking an unambiguous match to a single V gene segment. An earlier analysis of almost 600 of the donors classified V segments as functional when productive rearrangements were above 56.7% and as segregating when the standard deviation between donors was above 5%. A statistical classification framework was built to diagnose cytomegalovirus status from the catalog of TCR beta chain sequences. V and J gene assignment, in a later analysis, came from comparing TCR nucleotide sequences with IMGT/GENE-DB human TR gene sequences. The TCRdist pipeline was used in a later analysis to assign CDR3 sequences and most-parsimonious VDJ recombination scenarios. In a later analysis, each TCR beta chain was defined by its CDR3 amino acid sequence together with its V-gene family, and reads lacking a unique V-gene family were excluded. To address suspected cross-contamination and a sequencing artifact, a later analysis removed several hundred highly shared, low-generation-probability nucleotide sequences. A later analysis calculated a clonal expansion index for each public chain from normalized within-repertoire ranks of inferred template counts. A later analysis computed generation probabilities with a VDJ recombination model fitted to out-of-frame rearrangements, and checked the results against IGoR. In a later analysis, TCR-TCR, TCR-HLA and TCR-CMV co-occurrence was scored with hypergeometric tests, and a repertoire-size bias correction was applied to TCR pairs. False discovery rates were estimated in a later analysis by permuting HLA or CMV assignments 20 times. In a later analysis, co-occurring TCRs were grouped using DBSCAN, with TCRdist sequence similarity added in when clustering inside HLA-allele-positive subsets. For co-occurrence clustering, repertoires with fewer than 30,000 or more than 120,000 public chains were excluded, along with several repertoires with anomalous nucleotide sharing. TCRdb's version of the immuneACCESS table is confined to in-frame rearrangements and falls short of the full clone set. An unresolved V gene accounts for under half of the shortfall where checked; the remainder is of unknown origin. V and J calls plus clone size are reproduced from that table; the DNA served to infer D and trimming. Recorded for this sample are approximately 120,000 clones; around 80% of them occurred a single time. Clones ranked in the top ten supply approximately 2% of the sample.

The cohort was made up of about 670 healthy bone marrow donors. At the time of sampling, every cohort member was nominally healthy, though immune exposures that went unrecorded were likely present. The donor tested CMV seronegative, placing the donor among the roughly 340 seronegative members of the cohort. A peripheral blood sample was collected from each donor, and TCR beta sequencing was performed on peripheral blood mononuclear cells. The Qiagen DNeasy Blood Extraction Kit was used to extract genomic DNA from the blood cell samples. Turning to this clone: The target of this receptor is not known. The sample holds no much larger clone one base away, and base qualities are not on file.

The sample comprised PBMCs. The clonotype originates from a man aged 45-60 years in good health and CMV-seronegative.

The DNA is TGTGCCAGTAGTCTTGGGGACACTGTGAACACTGAAGCTTTCTTT. Its protein product is CASSLGDTVNTEAFF. In this chain, TRBV19 is recombined with TRBJ1-1; a weak D assignment points to TRBD1 (6 bases agree). From cysteine to phenylalanine, the CDR3 is 15 amino acids long. The only DNA kept is the CDR3, 45 bases in frame from the first base. Taken from the germline V gene (reference sequence), the CDR1 and CDR2 loops are LNHDA and SQIVND. The trim is 5 bases for V and 0 bases for J, with a gap of 13 bases between the germline ends.